These 13 T cell receptor beta chains were sequenced from one sample in a study of T cell clonality in common variable immunodeficiency. Produced via immunoSEQ multiplex PCR; TCRdb's table is partial and in-frame only. The table lists tens of thousands of clones, with no singletons. What was sequenced was peripheral blood mononuclear cells. All receptors come from a person aged 18-69 years in good health.

This clone was seen ten or more times. The read finishes 3 residues shy of the CDR3 end, and the germline J gene is used to complete it. The chain is built from TRBV4-1 and TRBJ1-1; D not certain. Germline V gene sequence: CDR1 MGHRA, CDR2 YSYEKL. The germline V and J ends were trimmed by 3 bases and 4 bases, with 12 bases remaining between them. The CDR3 loop spans 14 amino acids. The CDR3 sequence is CASSQGPFGTEAFF. CDR3 bases read: TGCGCCAGCAGCCAGGGCCCTTTCGGCACTGAA.

This clone was detected many times. Coverage ceases 3 residues before the CDR3 finishes, and the germline J gene fills in the end. This sequence joins TRBV29-1 and TRBJ2-7; TRBD1 matches at 9 bases. Germline trimming cut 8 bases from V and 5 bases from J; bases unmatched to any gene: 4. Germline V CDR1 and CDR2: SQVTM, ANQGSEA. The CDR3 extends over 11 amino acids. CDR3 protein: CSLGQGNEQYF. The CDR3 DNA, read in part, is TGCAGCTTGGGACAGGGAAACGAG.

This clone has at least ten counts. Sequencing ends 3 residues short of the CDR3 end; the germline J gene provides the rest. V usage is TRBV2 and J usage is TRBJ2-1; 14 nucleotides agree with TRBD2. J lost 9 bases, V lost 7 bases, and 2 bases had no gene match. The germline gives CDR1 SNHLY, CDR2 FYNNEI. The CDR3 is made up of 13 amino acids. CDR3 sequence: CASKGLAGVEQFF. CDR3 DNA (partial): TGTGCCAGCAAGGGACTAGCGGGAGTTGAG.

This clone has ten or more counts. The observed sequence ends 3 residues before the CDR3 terminus, with the missing tail filled in from the germline J gene. This chain links TRBV5-1 with TRBJ1-1, with TRBD1 matching over 7 bases. The CDR3 contains 14 residues. Germline lookup yields CDR1 SGHRS and CDR2 YFSETQ. CDR3 bases read: TGCGCCAGCAGAGGGTCAGGGGGTACTTCGAGT. Translation: CASRGSGGTSS. The whole CDR3 sequence is CASRGSGGTSSAFF.

This clone showed up many times. The read ends 3 residues early relative to the CDR3; the germline J gene fills the gap. V gene TRBV30 combines with J gene TRBJ1-1, with 8 bases lining up with TRBD1. The CDR3 runs 18 residues. Germline lookup yields CDR1 GTSNPN and CDR2 SVGIG (reference sequence). V was pared by 2 bases and J by 3 bases, with 17 bases of the junction left unmatched. CDR3 sequence: CAWSLNPADREGYTEAFF. The CDR3 bases that were read are TGTGCCTGGAGTCTGAATCCAGCGGACAGGGAGGGTTACACTGAA.

This clone was counted at least ten times. Read coverage stops 3 residues before the CDR3 terminus; the germline J gene supplies the remainder. This sequence joins TRBV20-1 and TRBJ1-2; TRBD1 matches 9 bases. Germline values: CDR1 DFQATT, CDR2 SNEGSKA (reference sequence). The CDR3 is 12 amino acids. After removal of 5 bases from V and 6 bases from J, the junction contained 4 bases not matched to a gene. CDR3 in amino acids: CSAGDRVDGYTF. The CDR3 bases that were read are TGCAGTGCTGGGGACAGGGTGGATGGC.

This clone was detected many times. The CDR3 extends 3 residues past the end of the read, so its final part is completed from the germline J gene. The rearrangement uses TRBV19 and TRBJ1-5; 7 bases agree with TRBD1. The trim removed 5 bases at V and 9 bases at J, leaving 4 bases unmatched. This CDR3 contains 12 residues. The germline V gene has CDR1 LNHDA and CDR2 SQIVND (reference sequence). The chain's CDR3 is CASSQQGRPQHF. Partial CDR3 DNA: TGTGCCAGTAGTCAACAGGGGAGGCCC.

Comment on this clone: The missing CDR3 end, 3 residues past where the read stops, is filled in from the germline J gene. The chain carries TRBV20-1 and TRBJ2-7, with 7 bases aligning to TRBD2. Germline trimming cut 0 bases from V and 0 bases from J; bases unmatched to any gene: 8. This CDR3 comprises 16 residues. Germline lookup yields CDR1 DFQATT and CDR2 SNEGSKA (reference sequence). The DNA read from the CDR3 is TGCAGTGCTAGAGATCTTGCGTCTAGCGGCTCCTACGAG. Its translation: CSARDLASSGSYE. The CDR3 as a whole reads CSARDLASSGSYEQYF.

This clone was found many times. The read gets to within 3 residues of the CDR3 end, and the germline J gene fills in the rest. The rearrangement links TRBV20-1 to TRBJ2-1; 8 bases map to TRBD2. Trimming cost V 0 bases and J 4 bases; bases outside gene matches: 5. This CDR3 has 15 residues. Per germline, CDR1 DFQATT and CDR2 SNEGSKA (reference sequence). Incomplete CDR3 DNA: TGCAGTGCTAGAGATAAAGCGGGGGTTTACAATGAG. Amino acid sequence: CSARDKAGVYNE. The CDR3 in full is CSARDKAGVYNEQFF.

The table lists this clone with many counts. The observed sequence ends 3 residues before the CDR3 terminus, with the missing tail filled in from the germline J gene. The chain is built from TRBV5-1 and TRBJ2-5, with D unclear. Trimming took off 3 bases at V and 0 bases at J, with 12 bases between the two ends. This CDR3 is 15 amino acids long. CDR1 is SGHRS, CDR2 YFSETQ, per germline. The sequenced CDR3 bases are TGCGCCAGCAGCTCCCAAGGCATGTACCAAGAGACC. Amino acids: CASSSQGMYQET. The whole CDR3 sequence is CASSSQGMYQETQYF.

At least ten counts were recorded for this clone. The CDR3 end falls 3 residues outside the read, so it is completed with the germline J gene. The chain combines TRBV16 with TRBJ2-7; D uncertain. The CDR3 extends over 12 amino acids. V gave up 1 base and J gave up 3 bases, with 4 bases separating them. Germline values: CDR1 KGHSY, CDR2 FQNENV. CDR3 DNA, as far as it was read: TGTGCCAGCAGCCAATTAGACTACGAG. Residues: CASSQLDYE. The whole CDR3 sequence is CASSQLDYEQYF.

This clone has a count of ten or more. The CDR3 end lies 3 residues beyond the end of the read and is filled in from the germline J gene. The chain uses TRBV20-1 and TRBJ2-7; 10 bases agree with TRBD2. The V segment lost 3 bases and the J segment 1 base; nucleotides outside the gene matches: 6. This CDR3 has 15 residues. Germline V gene sequence: CDR1 DFQATT, CDR2 SNEGSKA (reference sequence). The part of the CDR3 DNA that was read is TGCAGTGCTAGGGGAACTAGCGGGGTTTCCTACGAG. Its protein product is CSARGTSGVSYE. The entire CDR3 is CSARGTSGVSYEQYF.

This clone was counted many times. The CDR3 here is CASSPTSYRTGELFF. The DNA read from the CDR3 is TGTGCCAGCAGCCCAACTAGCTATAGGACCGGGGAG. The V call is TRBV5-4, the J call TRBJ2-2, with a possible D match to TRBD2 (6 bases). The sequenced fragment ends 3 residues before the CDR3 boundary, so the rest is inferred from the germline J gene. The V end was cut by 4 bases, the J end by 5 bases, with 15 bases between. Germline assignment: CDR1 SGHNT and CDR2 YYREEE (reference sequence). The CDR3 spans 15 residues.